This TCR beta chain was retrieved from a study of response to subunit inactivated influenza vaccine. Comment on this clonotype: The antigen is undetermined.

CDR3 length: 16 residues. Germline trimming cut 6 bases from V and 6 bases from J; bases unmatched to any gene: 16. CDR1 is MNHEY, CDR2 SVGEGT, per germline. TCRdb called the RT-PCR reads again in MiXCR, with one record for every CDR3 protein. Of about 780,000 distinct CDR3 sequences detected, about 18% appear once; the ten largest clones hold roughly 10%. Study results and limitations: It was the authors' suggestion that each seasonal influenza vaccination recruits few new T cells.

The sequence derives from a man in his forties or fifties who received an inactivated influenza vaccine. V and J are TRBV6-2 or TRBV6-3 and TRBJ1-1, with 7 bases identical to TRBD1. The sequencing used PBMCs from blood, collected 4 to 6 days after vaccination. In DNA, the CDR3 is TGTGCCAGCAGCCTACAGGGGATGGGGGGTCGGGCTGAAGCTTTCTTT. This gives the protein CASSLQGMGGRAEAFF.